This TCR beta chain was recovered during a study of spatial heterogeneity in lung cancer (dated by TCRdb to 2018 to 2020). Context from the whole study: Beta-chain transcripts were consistently detected in greater numbers than alpha-chain transcripts, which likely reflects a higher abundance of beta-chain transcripts. TCR repertoire features were related to nonsynonymous mutation counts determined by whole-exome sequencing of tumor tissue. At surgery, both alpha and beta chains were TCR-sequenced in around 240 tumor regions, roughly 64 matched nontumor lung samples and a few dozen PBMC samples. The study quantitatively compared TCR alpha and beta repertoires across multiple tumor regions, matched nontumor lung and blood in non-small cell lung cancer. In the raw uncorrected reads, each unique combination of TCR and UMI appeared more than ten times on average.

The CDR3 runs 14 residues from the cysteine to the phenylalanine. Only CDR3 DNA remains: 42 bases, in frame from the first base. Trimming takes 0 bases from V and 5 bases from J, and the germline ends sit 9 bases apart. Reading the germline V gene gives CDR1 SGHRS and CDR2 YFSETQ. Results the study describes overall, beyond this receptor: Ubiquitous expanded tumor TCRs were found in blood more often at tumor resection than at routine follow-up. Additional single-cell paired TCR alpha and beta sequencing was considered necessary to confirm, at a functional level, the hypothesis that regional TCRs recognize regional mutations.

This clonotype has only a few counts. Its antigen is unknown. Per-nucleotide qualities are absent, and no much larger clonotype sits a single base away. Libraries were prepared through 5' RACE. Sequencing relied on a NextSeq 500. To allow correction of PCR and sequencing errors, the TCR library protocol tagged every TCR cDNA molecule with a unique molecular identifier. The authors' pipeline ran thus. TCR identification, UMI-based error correction and CDR3 extraction were performed with Decombinator tools. Expanded TCRs were defined as those above a frequency of 2 per 1,000, corresponding to the top 1% of the tumor frequency distribution. Renyi diversity was calculated using the R vegan package after each repertoire was subsampled 100 times to 5,000 TCRs. CDR3 similarity networks were built from amino acid triplet string-kernel similarity, connecting CDR3s with pairwise similarity above 0.82. TCRdb trimmed public reads at Q25 via fastp, called clones via MiXCR and kept in-frame beta chains. A single entry per CDR3 protein holds the most common genes and DNA from its merged rows. The V and J calls were determined by TCRdb, not by the authors. The sample has just under 95,000 distinct CDR3 sequences on record, around 12% of them singletons. The ten largest clones represent 35% to 50% of the sample.

Explained via the paper, the time point label denotes: sample taken at primary tumor resection. TCR sequencing used whole RNA extracted from tumor and nontumor lung tissue, or from cryopreserved PBMC samples, without cell sorting. The donors were more than 65 patients from the lung TRACERx cohort who had early-stage, untreated non-small cell lung cancer. Only patients for whom sufficient RNA was available from at least two tumor regions were selected for TCR sequencing. The sequence is built from TRBV5-1 and TRBJ2-1; no D gene can be assigned with confidence. This TCR was sampled from a male donor with early-stage non-small cell lung cancer. The sample in question was PBMCs, obtained at surgery. In nucleotide form, the sequence is TGCGCCAGCAGCTTGGAAAGGGTCGACAATGAGCAGTTCTTC. It codes for CASSLERVDNEQFF.